The clone carrying this TCR beta chain has more than one count but fewer than ten. Antigen specificity is unknown. This specimen belongs to a study of identical twins. One entry per CDR3 protein, called by TCRdb with MiXCR from the 5' RACE reads. The data show roughly 1,500,000 distinct CDR3 sequences, about 31% seen once. V lost 4 bases and J lost 3, with 11 bases in between. Germline V gene lookup returns CDR1 LNHNV and CDR2 YYDKDF (reference sequence). The CDR3 totals 14 residues. General study findings and limits: Invariant MAIT and iNKT cells are populations that could partly confound zero-insertion analyses.

V gene TRBV15 combines with J gene TRBJ2-3; no definite D call. The sequenced sample consisted of cord blood. This TCR came from a newborn girl in good health. The CDR3 bases are TGTGCCACCAGCACCCGAAGGAGTACAGATACGCAGTATTTT. It yields the protein CATSTRRSTDTQYF.